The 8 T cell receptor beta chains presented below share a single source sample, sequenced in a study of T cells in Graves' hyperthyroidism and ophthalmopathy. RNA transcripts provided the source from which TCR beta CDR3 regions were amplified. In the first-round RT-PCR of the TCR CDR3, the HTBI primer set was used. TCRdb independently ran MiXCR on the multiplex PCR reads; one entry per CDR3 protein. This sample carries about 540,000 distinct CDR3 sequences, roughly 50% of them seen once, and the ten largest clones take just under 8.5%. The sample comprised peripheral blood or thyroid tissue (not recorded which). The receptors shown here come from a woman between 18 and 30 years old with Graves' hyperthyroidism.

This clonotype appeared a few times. CDR3 bases: TGTGCCAGCACGATGACAGGCGTCCGGGCTGAAGCTTTCTTT. It is translated as CASTMTGVRAEAFF. The rearrangement uses TRBV12-3 or TRBV12-4 and TRBJ1-1, with D possibly being TRBD1 (6 bases). The V end was cut by 7 bases, the J end by 6 bases, with 18 bases between. The CDR3 loop spans 14 amino acids.

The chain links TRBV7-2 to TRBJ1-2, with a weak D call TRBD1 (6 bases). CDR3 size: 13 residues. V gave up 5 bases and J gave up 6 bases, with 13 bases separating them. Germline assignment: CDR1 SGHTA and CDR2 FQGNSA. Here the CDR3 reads CASSQDTGNGYTF. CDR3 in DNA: TGTGCCAGCAGCCAAGATACAGGGAATGGCTACACCTTC.

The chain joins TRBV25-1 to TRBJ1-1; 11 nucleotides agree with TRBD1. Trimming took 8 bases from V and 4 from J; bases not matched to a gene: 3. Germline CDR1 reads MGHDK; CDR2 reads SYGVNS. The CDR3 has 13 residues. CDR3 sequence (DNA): TGTGCCAGCGGACAGGGGGCCGGCACTGAAGCTTTCTTT. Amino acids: CASGQGAGTEAFF. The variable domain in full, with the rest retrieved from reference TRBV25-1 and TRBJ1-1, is EADIYQTPRYLVIGTGKKITLECSQTMGHDKMYWYQQDPGMELHLIHYSYGVNSTEKGDLSSESTVSRIRTEHFPLTLESARPSHTSQYLCASGQGAGTEAFFGQGTRLTVV.

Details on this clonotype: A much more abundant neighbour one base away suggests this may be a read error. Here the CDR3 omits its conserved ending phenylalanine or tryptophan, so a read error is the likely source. The CDR3 DNA sequence: TGTGCCAGCAGAGAGAGAAACACTGAAGCTTTCATT. This gives the protein CASRERNTEAFI. The chain links TRBV2 to TRBJ1-1; D unresolved. The CDR3 is 12 amino acids. The V gene's germline CDR1 is SNHLY and CDR2 FYNNEI. The germline V and J ends were trimmed by 6 bases and 2 bases, with 7 bases remaining between them.

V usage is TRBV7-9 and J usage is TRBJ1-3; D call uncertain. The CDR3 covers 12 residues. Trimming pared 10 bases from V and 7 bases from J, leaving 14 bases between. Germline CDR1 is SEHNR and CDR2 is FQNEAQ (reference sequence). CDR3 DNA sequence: TGTGCCATCAGGCTTCTGGGGAACACCATATATTTT. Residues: CAIRLLGNTIYF. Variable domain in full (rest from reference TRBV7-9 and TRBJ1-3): DTGVSQNPRHKITKRGQNVTFRCDPISEHNRLYWYRQTLGQGPEFLTYFQNEAQLEKSRLLSDRFSAERPKGSFSTLEIQRTEQGDSAMYLCAIRLLGNTIYFGEGSWLTVV.

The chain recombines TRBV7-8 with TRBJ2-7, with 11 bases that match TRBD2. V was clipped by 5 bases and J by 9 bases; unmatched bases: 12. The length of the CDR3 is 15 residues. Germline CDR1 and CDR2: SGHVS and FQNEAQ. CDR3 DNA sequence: TGTGCCAGCAGCGCTGCTAGCGGGAGGTTCAGCGGGCAGTACTTC. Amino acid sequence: CASSAASGRFSGQYF.

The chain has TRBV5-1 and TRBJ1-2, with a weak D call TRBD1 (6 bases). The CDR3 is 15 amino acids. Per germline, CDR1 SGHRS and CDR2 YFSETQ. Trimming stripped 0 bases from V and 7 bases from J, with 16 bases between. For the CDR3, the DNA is TGCGCCAGCAGCTTGGCCCATGGGGGCGCGGGTGGCTACACCTTC. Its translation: CASSLAHGGAGGYTF.

The CDR3 sequence: CSASLGSNLEAFF. For the CDR3, the DNA is TGCAGTGCTAGTCTCGGCAGCAACCTTGAAGCTTTCTTT. The chain combines TRBV20-1 with TRBJ1-1; D is uncertain. Germline V gene lookup returns CDR1 DFQATT and CDR2 SNEGSKA (reference sequence). The CDR3 consists of 13 residues. Trimming took 3 bases from V and 7 from J, leaving 15 bases between them.